A selection of T cell receptor beta chains follows, all from one sample in a study of blood T cell repertoires in COVID-19. Sequencing used immunoSEQ multiplex PCR; TCRdb keeps in-frame clones, though not all of them. The sample includes roughly 130,000 clones, about 90% of them seen just once. The material sequenced was peripheral blood. The receptors originated from a woman aged 55-70 years with acute or convalescent COVID-19. Each CDR3 is given with its conserved first and last residue. D genes are given only for firm matches. Clone sizes are given selectively: once, few, many, or a class where the clone is expanded.

clone_size: NA; d_call: NA; j_call: TRBJ2-4; v_call: TRBV3-1/TRBV3-2; cdr3_nt: TGTGCCAGCAGCTGGGGACTAGCCAAAAACATTCAGTACTTC; cdr3_aa: CASSWGLAKNIQYF
clone_size: NA; d_call: TRBD1; j_call: TRBJ1-5; v_call: TRBV2; cdr3_nt: TGTGCCAGCAGGTGGACAGGGGATCAGCCCCAGCATTTT; cdr3_aa: CASRWTGDQPQHF
clone_size: NA; d_call: TRBD1; j_call: TRBJ1-2; v_call: TRBV14; cdr3_nt: TGTGCCAGCAGCCTGTGGACAGGGGGTGCGAACTATGGCTACACCTTC; cdr3_aa: CASSLWTGGANYGYTF
clone_size: once; d_call: NA; j_call: TRBJ2-5; v_call: TRBV5-4; cdr3_nt: TGTGCCAGCAGCTCAAGGGGAATCAAGAGTACCCAGTACTTC; cdr3_aa: CASSSRGIKSTQYF
clone_size: NA; d_call: NA; j_call: TRBJ1-4; v_call: TRBV29-1; cdr3_nt: TGCAGCGTTGGACACTCGAATGAAAAACTGTTTTTT; cdr3_aa: CSVGHSNEKLFF
clone_size: NA; d_call: NA; j_call: TRBJ1-1; v_call: TRBV27; cdr3_nt: TGTGCCAGCAGTTCTCTGGGGGCAGGAGGCACTGAAGCTTTCTTT; cdr3_aa: CASSSLGAGGTEAFF
clone_size: NA; d_call: NA; j_call: TRBJ1-6; v_call: TRBV6-5; cdr3_nt: TGTGCCAGCTTTCGTCCGGGACACGGCAATTCACCCCTCCACTTT; cdr3_aa: CASFRPGHGNSPLHF
clone_size: NA; d_call: TRBD1; j_call: TRBJ1-2; v_call: TRBV14; cdr3_nt: TGTGCCAGCAGCCAACATGACAGGGTTTATGGCTACACCTTC; cdr3_aa: CASSQHDRVYGYTF
clone_size: few; d_call: NA; j_call: TRBJ2-7; v_call: TRBV10-2; cdr3_nt: TGCGCCAGCACGCAGGTATCCTACGAGCAGTACTTC; cdr3_aa: CASTQVSYEQYF
clone_size: NA; d_call: TRBD1; j_call: TRBJ1-1; v_call: TRBV6-5; cdr3_nt: TGTGCCAGCAGGGGACAGGGGAATGTCGCTGAAGCTTTCTTT; cdr3_aa: CASRGQGNVAEAFF
clone_size: NA; d_call: NA; j_call: TRBJ2-1; v_call: TRBV6-2/TRBV6-3; cdr3_nt: TGTGCCAGCAGTTACGGGAGTCTAGGGCGTTTTTCCTACAATGAGCAGTTCTTC; cdr3_aa: CASSYGSLGRFSYNEQFF
clone_size: few; d_call: NA; j_call: TRBJ2-7; v_call: TRBV5-1; cdr3_nt: TGCGCCAGCAGCTTGGATGGGCAGATCTACGAGCAGTACTTC; cdr3_aa: CASSLDGQIYEQYF
clone_size: NA; d_call: TRBD2; j_call: TRBJ2-1; v_call: TRBV5-4; cdr3_nt: TGTGCCAGCAGCACGAGCGGGACCTACAATGAGCAGTTCTTC; cdr3_aa: CASSTSGTYNEQFF
clone_size: once; d_call: TRBD1; j_call: TRBJ1-2; v_call: TRBV30; cdr3_nt: TGTGCCTGGAGTGCCCTGACAGGGAACGGTGGCTACACCTTC; cdr3_aa: CAWSALTGNGGYTF
clone_size: NA; d_call: TRBD2; j_call: TRBJ2-1; v_call: TRBV28; cdr3_nt: TGTGCCAGCAGGGCGGGACTAACTCTATACAATGAGCAGTTCTTC; cdr3_aa: CASRAGLTLYNEQFF
clone_size: NA; d_call: NA; j_call: TRBJ1-1; v_call: TRBV10-3; cdr3_nt: TGTGCCACCGCGGGAGTGAACACTGAAGCTTTCTTT; cdr3_aa: CATAGVNTEAFF
clone_size: NA; d_call: TRBD1; j_call: TRBJ1-4; v_call: TRBV5-1; cdr3_nt: TGCGCCAGCAGCTTAGGACCGGGACAGGGTAATGAAAAACTGTTTTTT; cdr3_aa: CASSLGPGQGNEKLFF
clone_size: NA; d_call: NA; j_call: TRBJ1-5; v_call: TRBV5-1; cdr3_nt: TGCGCCAGCAGCGCCGGACACCCTAATCAGCCCCAGCATTTT; cdr3_aa: CASSAGHPNQPQHF
clone_size: NA; d_call: NA; j_call: TRBJ2-7; v_call: TRBV28; cdr3_nt: TGTGCCAGCAGATTGAGCTCCTACGAGCAGTACTTC; cdr3_aa: CASRLSSYEQYF
clone_size: NA; d_call: TRBD1; j_call: TRBJ2-1; v_call: TRBV28; cdr3_nt: TGTGCCAGCAGTTTGAGGCAGGGGGTCTACAATGAGCAGTTCTTC; cdr3_aa: CASSLRQGVYNEQFF
clone_size: once; d_call: TRBD1; j_call: TRBJ1-2; v_call: TRBV28; cdr3_nt: TGTGCCAGCAGGCCGCCAGGGGGCGCGACTGGCTACACCTTC; cdr3_aa: CASRPPGGATGYTF
clone_size: NA; d_call: NA; j_call: TRBJ1-5; v_call: TRBV3-1/TRBV3-2; cdr3_nt: TGTGCCAGCAGTAAAACACCCCTCGGGCAGCCCCAGCATTTT; cdr3_aa: CASSKTPLGQPQHF
clone_size: once; d_call: NA; j_call: TRBJ1-1; v_call: TRBV10-2; cdr3_nt: TGCGCCAGCAGTGAGTCGGGGCGAAACACTGAAGCTTTCTTT; cdr3_aa: CASSESGRNTEAFF
clone_size: NA; d_call: TRBD1; j_call: TRBJ2-5; v_call: TRBV27; cdr3_nt: TGTGCCAGCAGTATCGGGACAGGGTCGGAGACCCAGTACTTC; cdr3_aa: CASSIGTGSETQYF
clone_size: NA; d_call: TRBD1; j_call: TRBJ1-2; v_call: TRBV18; cdr3_nt: TGTGCCAGCTCACTCGGGACAGCGACTCGCTATGGCTACACCTTC; cdr3_aa: CASSLGTATRYGYTF
clone_size: NA; d_call: TRBD2; j_call: TRBJ2-3; v_call: TRBV5-1; cdr3_nt: TGCGCCAGCAGCCTCGGGACTTCAGGACTAGCGGTCACAGATACGCAGTATTTT; cdr3_aa: CASSLGTSGLAVTDTQYF
clone_size: once; d_call: NA; j_call: TRBJ2-5; v_call: TRBV15; cdr3_nt: TGTGCCACCAGCAGATCTAGTATTCCCCAAGAGACCCAGTACTTC; cdr3_aa: CATSRSSIPQETQYF
clone_size: few; d_call: NA; j_call: TRBJ1-5; v_call: TRBV2; cdr3_nt: TGTGCCAGCAGCGGTTCCTCAGGGAGCAATCAGCCCCAGCATTTT; cdr3_aa: CASSGSSGSNQPQHF
clone_size: NA; d_call: NA; j_call: TRBJ1-1; v_call: TRBV6-2/TRBV6-3; cdr3_nt: TGTGCCAGCAGTCCCCCTCAGGCTTTCGGTGAAGCTTTCTTT; cdr3_aa: CASSPPQAFGEAFF
clone_size: NA; d_call: NA; j_call: TRBJ2-1; v_call: TRBV6-6; cdr3_nt: TGTGCCAGCAGAACTCGTTTAGATGAGCAGTTCTTC; cdr3_aa: CASRTRLDEQFF
clone_size: NA; d_call: TRBD1; j_call: TRBJ1-3; v_call: TRBV6-5; cdr3_nt: TGTGCCAGCAGTTTGACGACCAGGTCAGGGGGAGACACCATATATTTT; cdr3_aa: CASSLTTRSGGDTIYF
clone_size: NA; d_call: NA; j_call: TRBJ2-1; v_call: TRBV20-1; cdr3_nt: TGCAGTGCTAGAGACCCTAATGAGCAGTTCTTC; cdr3_aa: CSARDPNEQFF
clone_size: NA; d_call: NA; j_call: TRBJ2-1; v_call: TRBV5-1; cdr3_nt: TGCGCCAGCAGCTTAGGGGAGGGGGGTGAGCAGTTCTTC; cdr3_aa: CASSLGEGGEQFF
clone_size: NA; d_call: NA; j_call: TRBJ2-7; v_call: TRBV19; cdr3_nt: TGTGCCAGTAGTCAGGGAACAGGGATCGAGCAGTACTTC; cdr3_aa: CASSQGTGIEQYF
clone_size: NA; d_call: NA; j_call: TRBJ2-7; v_call: TRBV28; cdr3_nt: TGTGCCAGCAGTTTAGCGGACTACGAGCAGTACTTC; cdr3_aa: CASSLADYEQYF
clone_size: NA; d_call: TRBD1; j_call: TRBJ2-3; v_call: TRBV7-3; cdr3_nt: TGTGCCAGCAGCTCCTCGGGACAGAGCACAGATACGCAGTATTTT; cdr3_aa: CASSSSGQSTDTQYF
clone_size: NA; d_call: TRBD1; j_call: TRBJ2-7; v_call: TRBV19; cdr3_nt: TGTGCCACTCGGACAGGAAAAAACTCCTACGAGCAGTACTTC; cdr3_aa: CATRTGKNSYEQYF
clone_size: NA; d_call: NA; j_call: TRBJ2-5; v_call: TRBV18; cdr3_nt: TGTGCCAGCTCACCGGGCAGGGCCCAAGAGACCCAGTACTTC; cdr3_aa: CASSPGRAQETQYF
clone_size: NA; d_call: NA; j_call: TRBJ1-1; v_call: TRBV21-1; cdr3_nt: TGTGCCAGCAGCAAAGTTATGAACACTGAAGCTTTCTTT; cdr3_aa: CASSKVMNTEAFF
clone_size: NA; d_call: NA; j_call: TRBJ1-2; v_call: TRBV5-6; cdr3_nt: TGTGCCACCCGGGGGGCCGATTATGGCTACACCTTC; cdr3_aa: CATRGADYGYTF
clone_size: NA; d_call: NA; j_call: TRBJ1-4; v_call: TRBV19; cdr3_nt: TGTGCCAGTATGTCCGGGGGAGGTGGGGAAAAACTGTTTTTT; cdr3_aa: CASMSGGGGEKLFF
clone_size: NA; d_call: NA; j_call: TRBJ1-1; v_call: TRBV11-2; cdr3_nt: TGTGCCAGCAGCAACAGGCGATCTGAAGCTTTCTTT; cdr3_aa: CASSNRRSEAFF
clone_size: NA; d_call: TRBD1; j_call: TRBJ1-1; v_call: TRBV7-6; cdr3_nt: TGTGCCAGCAGCCCCCCGGGACAGCAGAACACTGAAGCTTTCTTT; cdr3_aa: CASSPPGQQNTEAFF
clone_size: few; d_call: NA; j_call: TRBJ1-5; v_call: TRBV27; cdr3_nt: TGTGCCAGCAGTCCCGAGGTGGGGAGACAGCCCCAGCATTTT; cdr3_aa: CASSPEVGRQPQHF
clone_size: NA; d_call: TRBD2; j_call: TRBJ2-1; v_call: TRBV11-1; cdr3_nt: TGTGCCAGCAGGGTGGGACTAGCGGGAATAGAAGAGCAGTTCTTC; cdr3_aa: CASRVGLAGIEEQFF
clone_size: NA; d_call: TRBD1; j_call: TRBJ1-1; v_call: TRBV28; cdr3_nt: TGTGCCAGCGACCTTCCGGGACAGACCGAAGCTTTCTTT; cdr3_aa: CASDLPGQTEAFF
clone_size: NA; d_call: TRBD1; j_call: TRBJ1-6; v_call: TRBV2; cdr3_nt: TGTGCCAGCAGGGGACAGAGCGCTATTAATTCACCCCTCCACTTT; cdr3_aa: CASRGQSAINSPLHF
clone_size: NA; d_call: NA; j_call: TRBJ1-1; v_call: TRBV12-5; cdr3_nt: TGTGCTAGTGGTTTCGGCCGACACATGAACACTGAAGCTTTCTTT; cdr3_aa: CASGFGRHMNTEAFF
clone_size: NA; d_call: NA; j_call: TRBJ2-1; v_call: TRBV14; cdr3_nt: TGTGCCAGCAGCCAAGATCATGGAACTACCTACAATGAGCAGTTCTTC; cdr3_aa: CASSQDHGTTYNEQFF
clone_size: NA; d_call: TRBD2; j_call: TRBJ2-1; v_call: TRBV11-3; cdr3_nt: TGTGCCAGCAGGGAACCGGGGGGCAATGAGCAGTTCTTC; cdr3_aa: CASREPGGNEQFF
clone_size: NA; d_call: TRBD2; j_call: TRBJ2-3; v_call: TRBV24-1; cdr3_nt: TGTGCCACCAGTGCGGGAGGCTGGACAGATACGCAGTATTTT; cdr3_aa: CATSAGGWTDTQYF
clone_size: NA; d_call: TRBD1; j_call: TRBJ2-7; v_call: TRBV2; cdr3_nt: TGTGCCAGTTCAGGGGGTGGCGTCGTCAGCTACGAGCAGTACTTC; cdr3_aa: CASSGGGVVSYEQYF
clone_size: NA; d_call: TRBD2; j_call: TRBJ2-3; v_call: TRBV11-2; cdr3_nt: TGTGCCAGCAGCTTGGGGGTACTAGCGGGACCCACAGATACGCAGTATTTT; cdr3_aa: CASSLGVLAGPTDTQYF
clone_size: NA; d_call: NA; j_call: TRBJ2-3; v_call: TRBV6-6; cdr3_nt: TGTGCCAGCAGTTACTCGGGCCCCCGGGATACGCAGTATTTT; cdr3_aa: CASSYSGPRDTQYF